This is a list of T cell receptor beta chains from one sample in a study of blood T cell repertoires in COVID-19. TCRdb's table, derived via immunoSEQ multiplex PCR, lists solely in-frame clones and lacks some. This table holds 250,000 to 300,000 clones, about 80% found once. Source material: PBMCs or T cells enriched from blood (not recorded which). These receptors were collected from a man younger than 40 with acute COVID-19. The CDR3 runs from the conserved cysteine through the conserved F or W. A D gene is named only where the DNA matches it firmly. Clone size is stated in some rows and not others, as once, few, many or a class when expanded.

abundance,d_gene,v_gene,j_gene,CDR3aa,CDR3nt
-,TRBD2,TRBV5-1,TRBJ2-5,CASSLLASGGADQETQYF,TGCGCCAGCAGCTTGTTGGCTAGCGGGGGGGCGGACCAAGAGACCCAGTACTTC
-,-,TRBV19,TRBJ1-2,CASSLEGYGYTF,TGTGCCAGTAGTCTGGAGGGCTATGGCTACACCTTC
many,-,TRBV7-6,TRBJ2-5,CASSLEQGSAAKAAQYF,TGTGCCAGCAGCTTAGAGCAGGGGTCGGCCGCCAAGGCGGCCCAGTACTTC
-,-,TRBV5-1,TRBJ1-2,CASSQGSGPPSYGYTF,TGCGCCAGCAGCCAGGGATCAGGACCGCCGTCCTATGGCTACACCTTC
-,-,TRBV14,TRBJ2-1,CASSRSGSRSYNEQFF,TGTGCCAGCAGCCGATCCGGGTCTCGCTCCTACAATGAGCAGTTCTTC
-,-,TRBV25-1,TRBJ2-5,CASSRSTGLETQYF,TGTGCCAGCAGCCGATCGACGGGGTTGGAGACCCAGTACTTC
-,TRBD2,TRBV2,TRBJ2-1,CASSLSGGTYNEQFF,TGTGCCAGCAGTCTTAGCGGGGGCACCTACAATGAGCAGTTCTTC
-,-,TRBV5-5,TRBJ1-3,CASRRAGSGNTIYF,TGTGCCAGCAGAAGGGCAGGGTCTGGAAACACCATATATTTT
-,-,TRBV6-5,TRBJ1-4,CASRKGTSTNEKLFF,TGTGCCAGCAGAAAAGGGACATCGACTAATGAAAAACTGTTTTTT
few,-,TRBV3-1/TRBV3-2,TRBJ1-1,CASSQEGGDRVGTEAFF,TGTGCCAGCAGCCAAGAGGGGGGTGATAGGGTGGGCACTGAAGCTTTCTTT
-,-,TRBV6-2/TRBV6-3,TRBJ2-1,CASSYLSPKPPNEQFF,TGTGCCAGCAGTTACTTGAGCCCAAAACCCCCCAATGAGCAGTTCTTC
-,-,TRBV6-2/TRBV6-3,TRBJ1-3,CASSYGQSSGNTIYF,TGTGCCAGCAGTTACGGACAGAGCTCTGGAAACACCATATATTTT
-,TRBD1,TRBV24-1,TRBJ1-1,CATRPGFQGDTEAFF,TGTGCCACCAGACCAGGATTCCAGGGGGACACTGAAGCTTTCTTT
-,-,TRBV14,TRBJ1-1,CASSRGRLTEAFF,TGTGCCAGCAGCCGCGGTCGTCTCACTGAAGCTTTCTTT
-,TRBD1,TRBV3-1/TRBV3-2,TRBJ1-3,CASRPNRDRGRSSGNTIYF,TGTGCCAGCAGACCCAACCGGGACAGGGGGCGAAGCTCTGGAAACACCATATATTTT
-,TRBD1,TRBV6-1,TRBJ1-1,CASNGQGGTEAFF,TGTGCCAGCAACGGACAGGGGGGAACTGAAGCTTTCTTT